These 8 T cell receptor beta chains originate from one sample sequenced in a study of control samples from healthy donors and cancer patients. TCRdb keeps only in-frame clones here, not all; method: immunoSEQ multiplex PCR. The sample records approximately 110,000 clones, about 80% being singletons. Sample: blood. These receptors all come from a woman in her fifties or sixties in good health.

The CDR3 region is CASSQERLAGAYNEQFF. CDR3 DNA: TGCGCCAGCAGCCAAGAGCGACTAGCGGGGGCCTACAATGAGCAGTTCTTC. V and J are TRBV4-1 and TRBJ2-1; 12 nucleotides match TRBD2. Germline lookup yields CDR1 MGHRA and CDR2 YSYEKL. The CDR3 has 17 amino acids. V lost 0 bases to trimming and J lost 2 bases; unmatched junction nucleotides: 2.

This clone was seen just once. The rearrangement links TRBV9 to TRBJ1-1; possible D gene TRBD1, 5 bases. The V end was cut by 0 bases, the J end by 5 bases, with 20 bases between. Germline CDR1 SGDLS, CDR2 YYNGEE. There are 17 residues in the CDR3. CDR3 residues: CASSVDGTGGVRTEAFF. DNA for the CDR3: TGTGCCAGCAGCGTAGACGGTACAGGTGGGGTTCGAACTGAAGCTTTCTTT. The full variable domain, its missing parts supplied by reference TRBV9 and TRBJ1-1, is DSGVTQTPKHLITATGQRVTLRCSPRSGDLSVYWYQQSLDQGLQFLIQYYNGEERAKGNILERFSAQQFPDLHSELNLSSLELGDSALYFCASSVDGTGGVRTEAFFGQGTRLTVV.

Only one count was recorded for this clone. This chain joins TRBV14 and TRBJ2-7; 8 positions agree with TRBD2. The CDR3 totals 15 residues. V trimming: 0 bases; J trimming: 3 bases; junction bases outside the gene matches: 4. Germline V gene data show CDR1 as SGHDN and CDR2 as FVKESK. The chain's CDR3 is CASSQDWAGGYEQYF. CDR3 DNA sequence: TGTGCCAGCAGCCAAGATTGGGCGGGGGGCTACGAGCAGTACTTC.

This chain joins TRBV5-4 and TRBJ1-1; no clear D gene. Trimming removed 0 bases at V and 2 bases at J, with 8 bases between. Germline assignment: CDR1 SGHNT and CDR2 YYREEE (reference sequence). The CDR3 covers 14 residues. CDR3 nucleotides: TGTGCCAGCAGCTTGGTTGGTAAAAACACTGAAGCTTTCTTT. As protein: CASSLVGKNTEAFF.

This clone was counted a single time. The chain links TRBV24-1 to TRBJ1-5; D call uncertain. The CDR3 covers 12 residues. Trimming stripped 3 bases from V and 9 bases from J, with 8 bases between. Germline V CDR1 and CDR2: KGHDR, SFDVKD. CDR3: CATSDHPGPQHF. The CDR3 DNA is TGTGCCACCAGTGATCACCCTGGGCCCCAGCATTTT.

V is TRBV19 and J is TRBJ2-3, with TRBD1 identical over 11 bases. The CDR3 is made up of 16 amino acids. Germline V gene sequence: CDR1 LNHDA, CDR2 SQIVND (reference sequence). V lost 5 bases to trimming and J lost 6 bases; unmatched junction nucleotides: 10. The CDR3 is CASSVTGTGGADTQYF. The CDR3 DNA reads TGTGCCAGTAGTGTTACCGGGACAGGGGGTGCGGATACGCAGTATTTT.

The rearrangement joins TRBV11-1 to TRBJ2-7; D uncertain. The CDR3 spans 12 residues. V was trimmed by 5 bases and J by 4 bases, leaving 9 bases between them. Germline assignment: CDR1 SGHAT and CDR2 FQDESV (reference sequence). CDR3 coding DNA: TGTGCCAGCAGCCCCGATCGTTACGAGCAGTACTTC. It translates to CASSPDRYEQYF.

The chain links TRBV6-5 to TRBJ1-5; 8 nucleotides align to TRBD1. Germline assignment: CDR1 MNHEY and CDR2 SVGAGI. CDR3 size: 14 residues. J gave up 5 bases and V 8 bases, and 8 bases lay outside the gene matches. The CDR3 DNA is TGTGCCAGCGGTCAGCAGGGGGCGGATCAGCCCCAGCATTTT. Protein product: CASGQQGADQPQHF.